This T cell receptor (beta chain) was sequenced during a study of T cells in pancreatic ductal adenocarcinoma. Profiled with immunoSEQ multiplex PCR; TCRdb holds only in-frame clones, not every one. The table includes about 29,000 clones, around 94% detected once. The CDR3 is 12 residues long. V dropped 3 bases and J dropped 6 bases, with 8 bases sitting between them. The germline V gene encodes CDR1 SGDLS and CDR2 YYNGEE. The selected patients with pancreatic ductal adenocarcinoma had surgery but no neoadjuvant therapy. The specimen sequenced was PBMCs. The chain employs TRBV9 and TRBJ2-3; D is uncertain. The TCR was taken from a human donor with pancreatic ductal adenocarcinoma. The CDR3 loop reads CASSARVDTQYF. CDR3 sequence (DNA): TGTGCCAGCAGCGCCCGGGTGGATACGCAGTATTTT.